These 7 T cell receptor beta chains share one sample of origin, sequenced in a study of T cells after yellow fever vaccination. TCRdb fed the 5' RACE reads into MiXCR, producing one record per CDR3 protein. The sample lists fewer than 650,000 distinct CDR3 sequences, 20% to 25% occurring once. This material consisted of PBMCs, taken more than 20 days after the first yellow fever vaccination. These receptors were taken from a man aged 18 to 29 who received the YFV17D yellow fever vaccine.

This clonotype has more than one count but fewer than ten. J is TRBJ2-1 and V is TRBV30, with 11 positions matching TRBD2. This CDR3 region has 21 residues. Trimming took 0 bases from V and 0 from J; bases not matched to a gene: 16. In germline, CDR1 is GTSNPN, CDR2 SVGIG (reference sequence). CDR3 sequence (DNA): TGTGCCTGGAGTGTCCAATTGACTAGCGGGGCCCATCCAAGCTCCTACAATGAGCAGTTCTTC. As protein: CAWSVQLTSGAHPSSYNEQFF.

For this clonotype: Sequence at one end of the junction differs from germline and may be a read error. The rearrangement uses TRBV5-4 and TRBJ2-7; D unresolved. The V gene's germline CDR1 is SGHNT and CDR2 YYREEE (reference sequence). The CDR3 length is 14 residues. Written as DNA, the CDR3 is TGTGCCATCGGCCCCGGGCTCCGCTGCTACGAGCAGTATTTC. Translation: CAIGPGLRCYEQYF.

This clonotype was detected only a few times. The CDR3 protein is CASSEGRARAGDTQYF. Here the CDR3 DNA reads TGTGCCAGCAGTGAGGGGCGGGCCCGGGCTGGAGATACGCAGTATTTT. This chain uses TRBV2 with TRBJ2-3, with D possibly called TRBD1 or TRBD2 (5 bases each). The length of the CDR3 is 16 residues. The germline V and J ends were trimmed by 3 bases and 5 bases, with 18 bases remaining between them. Germline values: CDR1 SNHLY, CDR2 FYNNEI.

CDR3 coding DNA: TGTGCCAGCAGCCAGGATAGACTACTAACCAATGAGCAGTTCTTC. Residues: CASSQDRLLTNEQFF. This chain connects TRBV3-1 to TRBJ2-1, with D perhaps matching TRBD2 (5 bases). Looked up from germline, CDR1 is LGHDT and CDR2 is YNNKEL (reference sequence). The length of the CDR3 is 15 residues. Trimming took off 3 bases at V and 6 bases at J, with 15 bases between the two ends.

This clonotype was seen at least ten times. The chain is built from TRBV5-1 and TRBJ2-1, with 8 bases that match TRBD1. This CDR3 has 14 residues. CDR1 is SGHRS, CDR2 YFSETQ, per germline. The ends lost 7 bases at V and 6 bases at J; junction bases unmatched: 9. The CDR3: CASGEQGASNEQFF. The DNA of the CDR3 is TGCGCCAGCGGGGAGCAGGGGGCATCCAATGAGCAGTTCTTC.

This clonotype was recorded a few times. The chain employs TRBV6-2 or TRBV6-3 and TRBJ1-3; D call uncertain. Trimming left V 7 bases short and J 4 bases short, with 5 bases between. In germline, CDR1 is MNHEY, CDR2 SVGEGT. This CDR3 spans 11 amino acids. For the CDR3, the DNA is TGTGCCAGCACGAGCGGAAACACCATATATTTT. Its translation: CASTSGNTIYF.

This clonotype was detected only a few times. The CDR3 protein is CSARASSGGEQYV. The DNA for the CDR3 is TGCAGTGCTAGAGCCTCTAGCGGGGGCGAGCAGTACGTC. This chain links TRBV20-1 with TRBJ2-7; 10 bases agree with TRBD2. Trimming removed 1 base from V and 6 bases from J; junction bases left unmatched: 3. The CDR3 is made up of 13 amino acids. Germline CDR1 is DFQATT and CDR2 is SNEGSKA (reference sequence).